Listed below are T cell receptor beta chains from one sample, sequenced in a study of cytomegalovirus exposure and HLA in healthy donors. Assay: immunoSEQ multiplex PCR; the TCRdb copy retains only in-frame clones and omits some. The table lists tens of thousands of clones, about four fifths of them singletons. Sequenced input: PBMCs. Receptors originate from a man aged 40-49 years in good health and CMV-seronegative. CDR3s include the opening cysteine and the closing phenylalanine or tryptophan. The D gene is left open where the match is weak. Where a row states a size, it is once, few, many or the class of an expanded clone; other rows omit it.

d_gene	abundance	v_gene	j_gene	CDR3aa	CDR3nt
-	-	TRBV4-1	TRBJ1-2	CASSQQSDTLYGYTF	TGCGCCAGCAGCCAGCAGTCGGACACACTTTATGGCTACACCTTC
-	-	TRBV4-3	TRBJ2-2	CASSQVLSGELFF	TGCGCCAGCAGCCAAGTTCTGTCCGGGGAGCTGTTTTTT
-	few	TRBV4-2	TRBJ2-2	CASSLGSTGELFF	TGTGCCAGCAGCCTAGGGAGTACCGGGGAGCTGTTTTTT
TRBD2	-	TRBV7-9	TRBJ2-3	CASSLAGGDGTDTQYF	TGTGCCAGCAGCTTAGCGGGGGGGGATGGCACAGATACGCAGTATTTT
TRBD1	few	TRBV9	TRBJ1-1	CASSFSTGGAGTEAFF	TGTGCCAGCAGCTTCAGCACAGGGGGCGCAGGAACTGAAGCTTTCTTT
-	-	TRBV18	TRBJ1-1	CASSPRGGGTEAFF	TGTGCCAGCTCACCCCGCGGGGGGGGAACTGAAGCTTTCTTT
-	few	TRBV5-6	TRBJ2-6	CASRNPRGPGANVLTF	TGTGCCAGCAGAAATCCGCGAGGCCCTGGGGCCAACGTCCTGACTTTC
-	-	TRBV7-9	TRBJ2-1	CASSRTAQTAAPHGRFF	TGTGCCAGCAGCCGGACAGCACAGACAGCGGCACCCCATGGGCGGTTCTTC
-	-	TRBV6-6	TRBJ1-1	CASSYEQEMNTEAFF	TGTGCCAGCAGTTATGAACAGGAGATGAACACTGAAGCTTTCTTT
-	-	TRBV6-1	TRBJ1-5	CASTEAFNQPQHF	TGTGCCAGCACCGAAGCCTTTAATCAGCCCCAGCATTTT
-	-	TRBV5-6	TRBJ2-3	CASYRGGMRGDTQYF	TGTGCCAGCTACAGGGGGGGCATGAGGGGAGATACGCAGTATTTT
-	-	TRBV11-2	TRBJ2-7	CASSPRFRAGPAYEQYF	TGTGCCAGCAGCCCCAGATTCCGGGCAGGGCCGGCCTACGAGCAGTACTTC
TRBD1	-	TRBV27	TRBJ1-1	CASSLGTGVNTEAFF	TGTGCCAGCAGTCTGGGGACAGGGGTGAACACTGAAGCTTTCTTT
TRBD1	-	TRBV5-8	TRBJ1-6	CASSDPGQYPSPLHF	TGTGCCAGCAGCGATCCGGGACAGTATCCCTCACCCCTCCACTTT
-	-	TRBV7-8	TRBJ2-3	CASSGTEGYTDTQYF	TGTGCCAGCAGCGGTACGGAGGGGTACACAGATACGCAGTATTTT
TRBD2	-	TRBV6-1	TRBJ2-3	CASSATSGGAHTDTQYF	TGTGCCAGCAGTGCAACTAGCGGGGGAGCCCACACAGATACGCAGTATTTT
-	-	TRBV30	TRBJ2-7	CAWRVGLGDRSEQYF	TGTGCCTGGAGGGTGGGTTTGGGCGACAGGTCGGAGCAGTACTTC
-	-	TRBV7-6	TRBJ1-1	CASSSAPTTVMNTEAFF	TGTGCCAGCAGCTCAGCCCCCACGACAGTCATGAACACTGAAGCTTTCTTT
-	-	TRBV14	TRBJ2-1	CASSQEGGQYNEQFF	TGTGCCAGCAGCCAAGAGGGGGGACAGTACAATGAGCAGTTCTTC
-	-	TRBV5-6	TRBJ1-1	CASSHTGTGAEAFF	TGTGCCAGCAGCCATACAGGAACGGGGGCTGAAGCTTTCTTT
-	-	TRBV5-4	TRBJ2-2	CASSLSISGDTGELFF	TGTGCCAGCAGCTTGTCGATATCAGGGGACACCGGGGAGCTGTTTTTT
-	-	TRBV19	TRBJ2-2	CASSRRQQINTGELFF	TGTGCCAGTAGCCGCCGACAGCAGATAAACACCGGGGAGCTGTTTTTT
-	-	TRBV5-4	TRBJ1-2	CASSSFGTTYGYTF	TGTGCCAGCAGCTCATTCGGGACAACCTATGGCTACACCTTC
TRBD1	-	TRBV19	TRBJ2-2	CASRPDRGSAGELFF	TGTGCCAGTAGGCCGGACAGGGGGAGCGCCGGGGAGCTGTTTTTT
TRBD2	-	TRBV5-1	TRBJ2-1	CASSPFVAGVIEQFF	TGCGCCAGCAGCCCTTTTGTAGCGGGGGTTATTGAGCAGTTCTTC
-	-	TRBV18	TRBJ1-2	CASSPSVHSGIYGYTF	TGTGCCAGCTCACCATCAGTCCATTCAGGGATCTATGGCTACACCTTC
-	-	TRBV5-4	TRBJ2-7	CASSLGGDRLYEQYF	TGTGCCAGCAGCTTGGGGGGGGACCGACTCTACGAGCAGTACTTC
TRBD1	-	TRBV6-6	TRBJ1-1	CASAAGQEVFF	TGTGCCAGCGCTGCGGGACAGGAGGTTTTCTTT
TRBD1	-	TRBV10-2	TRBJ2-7	CASSELGRGRTYEQYF	TGCGCCAGCAGTGAGTTGGGCAGGGGGCGAACCTACGAGCAGTACTTC
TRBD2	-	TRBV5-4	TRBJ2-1	CASSGLAGGPRQFF	TGTGCCAGCAGCGGACTAGCGGGGGGGCCTCGGCAGTTCTTC
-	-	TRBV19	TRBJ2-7	CASSISPAVGSYEQYF	TGTGCCAGTAGTATATCCCCCGCCGTCGGCTCCTACGAGCAGTACTTC
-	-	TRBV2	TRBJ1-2	CASSEIVGVGYTF	TGTGCCAGCAGTGAGATCGTCGGGGTTGGGTACACCTTC
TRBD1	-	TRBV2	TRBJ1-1	CASSERQGVTEAFF	TGTGCCAGCAGTGAAAGACAGGGGGTCACTGAAGCTTTCTTT
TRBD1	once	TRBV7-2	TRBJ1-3	CASSQKGAGGNTIYF	TGTGCCAGCAGCCAAAAGGGGGCGGGTGGAAACACCATATATTTT
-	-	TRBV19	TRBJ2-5	CASSRLNRPRETQYF	TGTGCCAGTAGTCGTCTAAATCGCCCCAGGGAGACCCAGTACTTC
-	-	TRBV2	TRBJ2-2	CASSAKRNTGELFF	TGTGCCAGCAGTGCGAAGAGGAACACCGGGGAGCTGTTTTTT
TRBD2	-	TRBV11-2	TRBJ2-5	CASSLGLAGGLLETQYF	TGTGCCAGCAGCCTGGGACTAGCGGGGGGGCTTCTGGAGACCCAGTACTTC
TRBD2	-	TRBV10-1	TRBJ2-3	CASSESRSSGGTDTQYF	TGCGCCAGCAGTGAGTCGAGGTCTAGCGGGGGCACAGATACGCAGTATTTT
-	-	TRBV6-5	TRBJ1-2	CASRYTGRNNYGYTF	TGTGCCAGCAGGTATACAGGGCGCAATAACTATGGCTACACCTTC
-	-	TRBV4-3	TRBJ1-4	CASSQDSGVREKLFF	TGCGCCAGCAGCCAAGATTCAGGGGTACGGGAAAAACTGTTTTTT
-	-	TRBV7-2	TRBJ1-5	CASSFYPSLGAGQPQHF	TGTGCCAGCAGCTTTTACCCGAGCCTGGGGGCGGGTCAGCCCCAGCATTTT
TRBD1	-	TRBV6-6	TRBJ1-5	CASRLTTGQGNQPQHF	TGTGCCAGCAGACTTACTACGGGACAGGGGAATCAGCCCCAGCATTTT
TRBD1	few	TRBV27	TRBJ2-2	CASSLGQGARTGELFF	TGTGCCAGCAGTTTAGGACAGGGGGCGCGGACCGGGGAGCTGTTTTTT
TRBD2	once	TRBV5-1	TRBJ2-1	CASRLAGGNEQFF	TGCGCCAGCAGACTAGCGGGGGGTAATGAGCAGTTCTTC
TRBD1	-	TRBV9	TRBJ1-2	CASSEGTGYGYTF	TGTGCCAGCAGCGAAGGGACAGGCTATGGCTACACCTTC
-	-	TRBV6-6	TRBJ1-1	CASRPTATEAFF	TGTGCCAGCAGACCTACCGCCACTGAAGCTTTCTTT
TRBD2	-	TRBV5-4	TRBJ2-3	CASSLEWRGATDTQYF	TGTGCCAGCAGCTTGGAGTGGCGGGGGGCCACAGATACGCAGTATTTT
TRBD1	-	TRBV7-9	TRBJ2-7	CASSPIPGTGLHEQYF	TGTGCCAGCAGCCCGATCCCCGGGACAGGGCTCCACGAGCAGTACTTC
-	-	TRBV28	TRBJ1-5	CASSSPLREINQPQHF	TGTGCCAGCAGTTCCCCGCTCAGGGAAATCAATCAGCCCCAGCATTTT
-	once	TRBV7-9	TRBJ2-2	CASSLGHSSRVPGELFF	TGTGCCAGCAGCTTAGGGCATTCGTCGAGGGTCCCCGGGGAGCTGTTTTTT
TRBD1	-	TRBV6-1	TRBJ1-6	CASRRQGYNSPLHF	TGTGCCAGCAGGAGACAGGGGTATAATTCACCCCTCCACTTT
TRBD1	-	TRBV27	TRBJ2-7	CASSFHPGQGAYEQYF	TGTGCCAGCAGTTTCCACCCCGGACAGGGGGCCTACGAGCAGTACTTC
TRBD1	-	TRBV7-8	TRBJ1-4	CASSLNPGGRSEKLFF	TGTGCCAGCAGCCTAAACCCAGGGGGCAGGAGTGAAAAACTGTTTTTT
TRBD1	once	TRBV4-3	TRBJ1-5	CASSQDRTRQPQHF	TGCGCCAGCAGCCAGGACAGGACGAGGCAGCCCCAGCATTTT
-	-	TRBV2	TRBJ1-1	CARTPSTTGLNTEAFF	TGTGCCAGAACCCCCTCAACGACAGGTCTGAACACTGAAGCTTTCTTT
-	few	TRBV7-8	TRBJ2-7	CASSLGLRIYEQYF	TGTGCCAGCAGCTTAGGACTGAGGATCTACGAGCAGTACTTC
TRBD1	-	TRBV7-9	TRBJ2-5	CASRPGTGEQETQYF	TGTGCCAGCAGGCCCGGGACAGGAGAACAAGAGACCCAGTACTTC
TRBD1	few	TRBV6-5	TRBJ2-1	CASRRQGPNEQFF	TGTGCCAGCAGACGACAGGGTCCCAATGAGCAGTTCTTC
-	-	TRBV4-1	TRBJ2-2	CASSHTLMAAANTGELFF	TGCGCCAGCAGCCATACACTCATGGCGGCCGCGAACACCGGGGAGCTGTTTTTT